Listed below are T cell receptor beta chains from one sample, sequenced in a study of blood T cell repertoires in COVID-19. Sequencing used immunoSEQ multiplex PCR; TCRdb keeps in-frame clones, though not all of them. The sample consists of some 210,000 clones, roughly 94% of them appearing once. Sequences were obtained from peripheral blood. These receptors originate from a man aged 25 to 40 with acute or convalescent COVID-19. Both conserved end residues are part of each CDR3. A D gene is named only where the DNA matches it firmly. Expanded clones get a size class; other rows say once, few or many, or leave the size out.

D gene,clone size,V gene,J gene,CDR3 DNA,CDR3 protein
NA,NA,TRBV7-9,TRBJ1-3,TGTGCCAGCAGCCTAGATATTCGCTCTGGAAACACCATATATTTT,CASSLDIRSGNTIYF
NA,once,TRBV5-1,TRBJ2-3,TGCGCCAGCAGCTTGTTGGGGATTCGCGGGAGCACAGATACGCAGTATTTT,CASSLLGIRGSTDTQYF
NA,NA,TRBV3-1/TRBV3-2,TRBJ1-1,TGTGCCAGCAGCCAAGATTCGGGGTTTGTGTTGAATTTGAAAGCTTTCTTT,CASSQDSGFVLNLKAFF
NA,few,TRBV7-3,TRBJ1-2,TGTGCCAGCAGCCCCGGAGGAGGCCGCTATGGCTACACCTTC,CASSPGGGRYGYTF
TRBD1,NA,TRBV5-5,TRBJ1-1,TGTGCCAGCAGCCTCAAAAGGACAGGGAACACTGAAGCTTTCTTT,CASSLKRTGNTEAFF
TRBD2,NA,TRBV4-2,TRBJ2-1,TGTGCCAGCAGCCAACCCGGGACTAGCGGGAGTGGTGAGCAGTTCTTC,CASSQPGTSGSGEQFF
NA,few,TRBV4-2,TRBJ1-3,TGTGCCAGCAGCCAAGTCGGTTTGTCTGGAAACACCATATATTTT,CASSQVGLSGNTIYF
NA,NA,TRBV19,TRBJ1-5,TGTGCCAGTAGTATGAGTCCCCGGGGGGGCAATCAGCCCCAGCATTTT,CASSMSPRGGNQPQHF
NA,NA,TRBV29-1,TRBJ2-2,TGCAGCGTTGTAAATCGGGGGGCTGGGAACACCGGGGAGCTGTTTTTT,CSVVNRGAGNTGELFF
NA,NA,TRBV18,TRBJ2-1,TGTGCCAGCTCACCAACGGTCTCCTACAATGAGCAGTTCTTC,CASSPTVSYNEQFF
NA,NA,TRBV23-1,TRBJ2-1,TGCGCCAGCAGTCAATTCCCGGGAGCGGAAGGTAACAATGAGCAGTTCTTC,CASSQFPGAEGNNEQFF
NA,NA,TRBV10-3,TRBJ2-5,TGTGCCATCAGTGAGTCATGGGGAGGCGTTTCACCTGAGCGAGAGACCCAGTACTTC,CAISESWGGVSPERETQYF
NA,once,TRBV11-2,TRBJ1-5,TGTGCCAGCAGCTTAGACGGGGGGCTCGGTCAGCCCCAGCATTTT,CASSLDGGLGQPQHF
TRBD1,NA,TRBV6-2/TRBV6-3,TRBJ1-5,TGTGCCAGCAGTTGGGACAGAGTCAATCAGCCCCAGCATTTT,CASSWDRVNQPQHF
TRBD1,NA,TRBV3-1/TRBV3-2,TRBJ2-7,TGTGCCAGCAGCTTCGCCGGGACAGGGGCCTACGAGCAGTACTTC,CASSFAGTGAYEQYF
NA,NA,TRBV3-1/TRBV3-2,TRBJ2-7,TGTGCCAGCAGCCAAGGTTCACCCGCTCGAGACTACGAGCAGTACTTC,CASSQGSPARDYEQYF
NA,NA,TRBV27,TRBJ2-1,TGTGCCAGCAGTCTGGAGTTAGCGCTTGGCAATGAGCAGTTCTTC,CASSLELALGNEQFF
TRBD1,NA,TRBV15,TRBJ2-7,TGTGCCACCAGCGATACAGGGGGCTACGAGCAGTACTTC,CATSDTGGYEQYF
TRBD2,NA,TRBV2,TRBJ2-5,TGTGCCAGCAGTGTAGCCCAGGGAGGGGAGACCCAGTACTTC,CASSVAQGGETQYF
NA,NA,TRBV20-1,TRBJ1-1,TGCAGTGCTAAGACAGCTACTGAAGCTTTCTTT,CSAKTATEAFF
TRBD2,once,TRBV7-9,TRBJ2-5,TGTGCCAGCAGCTACCGGACTAGCGGGAGAGGGGGGCCTCAAGAGACCCAGTACTTC,CASSYRTSGRGGPQETQYF
TRBD1,NA,TRBV4-1,TRBJ2-7,TGCGCCAGCAGCCTGGTTCCGGGACAGGGGGCCTACGAGCAGTACTTC,CASSLVPGQGAYEQYF
NA,NA,TRBV5-5,TRBJ1-4,TGTGCCAGCAGCCCTTGGGGGGGAAATGAAAAACTGTTTTTT,CASSPWGGNEKLFF
NA,NA,TRBV30,TRBJ2-4,TGTGCCTGGGCCTGGGCTCCCAATGAGGCCAAAAACATTCAGTACTTC,CAWAWAPNEAKNIQYF
TRBD1,NA,TRBV30,TRBJ1-4,TGTGCCTGGAGGGACAGGGGGATATCAACTAATGAAAAACTGTTTTTT,CAWRDRGISTNEKLFF
TRBD1,NA,TRBV10-3,TRBJ1-1,TGTGCCATCAGCACGACAGGGGACACTGAAGCTTTCTTT,CAISTTGDTEAFF
NA,NA,TRBV11-3,TRBJ2-7,TGTGCCAGCAGCCGCGATTTGTCGTCCGAGCAGTACTTC,CASSRDLSSEQYF
TRBD1,NA,TRBV3-1/TRBV3-2,TRBJ2-7,TGTGCCAGCAGGTTAGGACAGGGCTACGAGCAGTACTTC,CASRLGQGYEQYF
TRBD2,NA,TRBV7-6,TRBJ2-4,TGTGCCAGCAGCGCGCCCGGGACTAAGAAAAACATTCAGTACTTC,CASSAPGTKKNIQYF
NA,once,TRBV7-8,TRBJ2-7,TGTGCCAGCAGCTTAGCTGACAGATTCGAGCAGTACTTC,CASSLADRFEQYF
NA,once,TRBV13,TRBJ2-1,TGTGCCAGCAGCTCCCAGGGGGGATCTTATGAGCAGTTCTTC,CASSSQGGSYEQFF
TRBD2,NA,TRBV11-2,TRBJ2-3,TGTGCCAGCAGCTTAGGAGCGGGGGGGCCCACAGATACGCAGTATTTT,CASSLGAGGPTDTQYF
NA,NA,TRBV5-4,TRBJ1-6,TGTGCCAGCAGCCCAAGGGAGGGGTTCAATTCACCCCTCCACTTT,CASSPREGFNSPLHF
NA,NA,TRBV9,TRBJ1-1,TGTGCCAGCAGCGTAGATCTTGCAGCGGACACTGAAGCTTTCTTT,CASSVDLAADTEAFF
NA,once,TRBV10-1,TRBJ2-3,TGCGCCAGCAGTGAACAGCCTAGCACAGATACGCAGTATTTT,CASSEQPSTDTQYF
NA,NA,TRBV19,TRBJ1-5,TGTGCCAGTAGTGGGTCGGGGGGCCCGGGCAATCAGCCCCAGCATTTT,CASSGSGGPGNQPQHF
NA,NA,TRBV15,TRBJ1-3,TGTGCCACCAGCACCGGCTCTGGAAACACCATATATTTT,CATSTGSGNTIYF
TRBD2,NA,TRBV28,TRBJ2-7,TGTGCCAGCAGTTTCTTAGCGGGAGTAGACGAGCAGTACTTC,CASSFLAGVDEQYF
NA,NA,TRBV28,TRBJ1-2,TGTGCCAGCAGTTTCCGGGCTAACTATGGCTACACCTTC,CASSFRANYGYTF
NA,NA,TRBV7-2,TRBJ2-7,TGTGCCAGCAGCTTCGGCCAGGGGAGAGAGCAGTACTTC,CASSFGQGREQYF
NA,few,TRBV2,TRBJ1-2,TGTGCCAGCAGTGGACAGAACTATGGCTACACCTTC,CASSGQNYGYTF